This T cell receptor beta chain was found in a study of T cells in Graves' hyperthyroidism and ophthalmopathy. The wider study: Peripheral blood samples were taken at initial diagnosis, prior to any treatment.

V lost 10 bases and J 4 bases, leaving 16 bases between the germline ends. The CDR3 covers 13 residues. Germline V gene lookup returns CDR1 MNHNS and CDR2 SASEGT. Used for diagnoses were clinical symptoms, serum thyroxine and TRAb, thyroid ultrasound and orbital computed tomography. Extraction of PBMCs used roughly 9.6 ml of fresh peripheral blood. RNA transcripts provided the source from which TCR beta CDR3 regions were amplified. HTBI primers drove first-round RT-PCR of the TCR CDR3. TCRdb re-called the multiplex PCR reads with MiXCR, one entry per CDR3 protein. The data contain 450,000 to 550,000 distinct CDR3 sequences, approximately 24% of them singletons. This clonotype was found many times. The antigen remains undetermined. Regarding the study as a whole: Among clonotypes expanded in thyroid above 0.001, most were also found in blood.

The specimen sequenced was blood. The chain joins TRBV6-1 to TRBJ1-2, with D perhaps matching TRBD1 (5 bases). The TCR originated in a woman aged 25-40 years with Graves' ophthalmopathy. The CDR3 nucleotides are TGTGCCACGGGGGATAGCGGGACCTATGGCTACACCTTC. Amino acids: CATGDSGTYGYTF.